These T cell receptor beta chains were read from a single sample in a study of regulatory and conventional T cells in RAG deficiency. Generated by immunoSEQ multiplex PCR, the TCRdb table keeps only in-frame clones and is missing some. The sample has 45,000 or so clones; 90% are singletons. This sample was also put to use in a study of regulatory T cells.

Sequencing was performed on CD4+ effector T cells sorted from blood. These receptors all come from a human donor in good health. Each CDR3 is given with its conserved first and last residue. Each record gives: CDR3 length, J gene, V gene, clone size, D gene, CDR3 protein, CDR3 DNA. The D gene is left open where the match is weak. Clone size is not always given. Where it is, it says once, few, many or a class for expanded clones.

17 | TRBJ1-5 | TRBV4-2 | - | - | CASSQDLTEDSNQPQHF | TGTGCCAGCAGCCAAGATTTGACAGAAGATAGCAATCAGCCCCAGCATTTT
12 | TRBJ1-2 | TRBV7-2 | - | - | CASSEQGYGYTF | TGTGCCAGCAGCGAACAGGGCTATGGCTACACCTTC
13 | TRBJ1-1 | TRBV5-1 | - | - | CASSLGGNTEAFF | TGCGCCAGCAGCTTGGGTGGGAACACTGAAGCTTTCTTT
17 | TRBJ2-1 | TRBV2 | - | TRBD2 | CASSKRVAGGKDNEQFF | TGTGCCAGCAGTAAAAGAGTAGCGGGAGGGAAGGACAATGAGCAGTTCTTC
19 | TRBJ2-4 | TRBV5-1 | - | TRBD2 | CASSLNSGGARTPKNIQYF | TGCGCCAGCAGCCTAAATAGCGGGGGGGCGAGAACGCCCAAAAACATTCAGTACTTC
15 | TRBJ1-1 | TRBV18 | - | - | CASSPQGGAQVEAFF | TGTGCCAGCTCACCACAAGGGGGGGCACAGGTTGAAGCTTTCTTT
17 | TRBJ2-4 | TRBV12-5 | - | - | CASGLVQEGLAKNIQYF | TGTGCTAGTGGTTTGGTACAGGAGGGACTAGCCAAAAACATTCAGTACTTC
15 | TRBJ2-7 | TRBV11-2 | once | - | CASSLAAKGLYEQYF | TGTGCCAGCAGCTTAGCGGCAAAAGGGCTCTACGAGCAGTACTTC
16 | TRBJ2-3 | TRBV5-4 | - | - | CASSLDVDRSTDTQYF | TGTGCCAGCAGCTTGGACGTGGACCGTAGCACAGATACGCAGTATTTT
12 | TRBJ1-1 | TRBV18 | - | TRBD1 | CASSPSRGEAFF | TGTGCCAGCTCACCATCCAGGGGGGAAGCTTTCTTT
16 | TRBJ1-2 | TRBV10-2 | - | TRBD1 | CASSSGTGGISYGYTF | TGCGCCAGCAGTTCCGGGACAGGGGGAATAAGCTATGGCTACACCTTC
19 | TRBJ2-1 | TRBV28 | - | TRBD2 | CASSQLTALSGRRYNEQFF | TGTGCCAGCAGTCAACTTACCGCCCTTAGCGGGAGAAGGTACAATGAGCAGTTCTTC
14 | TRBJ2-7 | TRBV2 | - | - | CASIRRQVAYEQYF | TGTGCCAGCATCCGGAGGCAGGTAGCCTACGAGCAGTACTTC
15 | TRBJ2-5 | TRBV18 | - | - | CASSPLFTVEETQYF | TGTGCCAGCTCACCACTTTTCACGGTGGAAGAGACCCAGTACTTC
15 | TRBJ1-4 | TRBV9 | - | - | CASSTTGGGNEKLFF | TGTGCCAGCAGCACCACAGGCGGGGGTAATGAAAAACTGTTTTTT
14 | TRBJ2-1 | TRBV5-1 | - | TRBD1 | CASSPGQGVNEQFF | TGCGCCAGCAGCCCGGGACAGGGGGTGAATGAGCAGTTCTTC
16 | TRBJ2-3 | TRBV28 | - | - | CASSDQEGFPTDTQYF | TGTGCCAGCAGTGACCAGGAAGGGTTCCCCACAGATACGCAGTATTTT
14 | TRBJ2-2 | TRBV6-6 | - | - | CASSYGSGTGELFF | TGTGCCAGCAGTTACGGGTCGGGGACCGGGGAGCTGTTTTTT
14 | TRBJ1-1 | TRBV18 | - | - | CASSPQGSNTEAFF | TGTGCCAGCTCACCACAGGGTTCGAACACTGAAGCTTTCTTT
15 | TRBJ2-1 | TRBV7-3 | - | - | CASSPELAVYNEQFF | TGTGCCAGCAGCCCCGAACTAGCCGTATACAATGAGCAGTTCTTC
13 | TRBJ2-7 | TRBV29-1 | - | - | CSGAPRGVVEQYF | TGCAGCGGGGCCCCCAGGGGGGTAGTCGAGCAGTACTTC
16 | TRBJ2-7 | TRBV27 | - | TRBD1 | CASSLGIGTGLREQYF | TGTGCCAGCAGTTTAGGGATTGGGACAGGGCTTCGCGAGCAGTACTTC
14 | TRBJ1-1 | TRBV18 | - | TRBD1 | CASSQGQANTEAFF | TGTGCCAGCTCACAGGGACAGGCGAACACTGAAGCTTTCTTT
11 | TRBJ1-1 | TRBV6-5 | - | - | CASSAPGVAFF | TGTGCCAGCAGCGCCCCCGGGGTGGCTTTCTTT
15 | TRBJ1-4 | TRBV10-3 | - | - | CAISPGEATNEKLFF | TGTGCCATCAGCCCTGGGGAAGCAACTAATGAAAAACTGTTTTTT
17 | TRBJ2-1 | TRBV7-9 | - | TRBD1 | CASSPRRAGGQGNSPFF | TGTGCCAGCAGCCCTAGGAGGGCCGGAGGACAGGGTAATTCTCCGTTCTTC
15 | TRBJ2-7 | TRBV5-1 | once | TRBD1 | CASSLSGTGGLEQYF | TGCGCCAGCAGCTTGAGCGGGACAGGGGGCCTCGAGCAGTACTTC
15 | TRBJ2-2 | TRBV5-1 | - | TRBD1 | CASSLGQGSTGELFF | TGCGCCAGCAGCTTGGGACAGGGGAGCACCGGGGAGCTGTTTTTT
14 | TRBJ1-5 | TRBV5-8 | - | - | CASSAPGQNQPQHF | TGTGCCAGCAGCGCCCCCGGACAGAATCAGCCCCAGCATTTT
14 | TRBJ2-5 | TRBV14 | - | - | CASSQDGIGGTQYF | TGTGCCAGCAGCCAAGACGGAATCGGAGGGACCCAGTACTTC
14 | TRBJ2-2 | TRBV7-2 | once | - | CASSRAGNTGELFF | TGTGCCAGCAGCCGCGCCGGGAACACCGGGGAGCTGTTTTTT
13 | TRBJ2-1 | TRBV5-6 | - | - | CASSAEFFNEQFF | TGTGCCAGCAGCGCCGAATTCTTTAATGAGCAGTTCTTC
17 | TRBJ1-4 | TRBV28 | - | - | CASSFDLGALANEKLFF | TGTGCCAGCAGTTTCGACCTGGGGGCACTGGCTAATGAAAAACTGTTTTTT
15 | TRBJ2-1 | TRBV19 | - | - | CASSRTARGLNEEFF | TGTGCCAGTAGTAGGACGGCCCGGGGGTTAAATGAGGAGTTCTTC
13 | TRBJ2-1 | TRBV5-5 | - | - | CASSLFSAGEQFF | TGTGCCAGCAGCTTGTTCAGCGCAGGTGAGCAGTTCTTC
12 | TRBJ2-7 | TRBV5-1 | - | - | CASSQDYFEQYF | TGCGCCAGCAGCCAGGACTACTTCGAGCAGTACTTC
16 | TRBJ2-7 | TRBV11-1 | - | TRBD2 | CASSLLSTSGGYEQYF | TGTGCCAGCAGCTTATTGTCAACTAGCGGGGGCTACGAGCAGTACTTC
15 | TRBJ1-2 | TRBV25-1 | - | - | CASTPGKGLYYGYTF | TGTGCCAGCACTCCTGGGAAGGGGCTATACTATGGCTACACCTTC
17 | TRBJ2-7 | TRBV6-1 | - | TRBD1 | CASSELPPQGSSYEQYF | TGTGCCAGCAGTGAATTACCCCCACAGGGGTCCTCCTACGAGCAGTACTTC
10 | TRBJ2-3 | TRBV10-2 | - | - | CASRGIAQYF | TGCGCCAGCCGGGGCATTGCGCAGTATTTT